Shown below are 6 T cell receptor beta chains from a single sample sequenced in a study of blood T cell repertoires in COVID-19. Data came from immunoSEQ multiplex PCR; TCRdb stores just in-frame clones and leaves some out. The data hold under 250,000 clones, with approximately 80% observed a single time. The sequencing sample was made of peripheral blood. These receptors were collected from a man aged 35 to 55 with acute or convalescent COVID-19.

This clone was counted a few times. The chain couples TRBV5-1 to TRBJ1-1; D remains ambiguous. CDR3 size: 15 residues. V lost 2 bases and J lost 2, with 13 bases in between. Germline CDR1 is SGHRS and CDR2 is YFSETQ. CDR3 sequence reads: CASSFGHSSNTEAFF. Written as DNA, the CDR3 is TGCGCCAGCAGCTTTGGGCACAGCTCCAACACTGAAGCTTTCTTT.

V is TRBV25-1 and J is TRBJ2-5, with D possibly matching TRBD1 (5 bases). V was cut by 3 bases and J by 4 bases, with 18 bases left in between. The V gene's germline CDR1 is MGHDK and CDR2 SYGVNS. The CDR3 has 16 residues. DNA of the CDR3: TGTGCCAGCAGTGAGGGAAAACAGGCCGCCGGAGAGACCCAGTACTTC. It translates to CASSEGKQAAGETQYF.

This clone appeared a single time. The chain uses TRBV19 and TRBJ2-1, with 9 positions matching TRBD2. The length of the CDR3 is 18 residues. The trim removed 0 bases at V and 3 bases at J, leaving 9 bases unmatched. CDR1 and CDR2 (germline): LNHDA, SQIVND (reference sequence). CDR3 DNA: TGTGCCAGTAGTATAGAGGGGCCTGCTAGCGGGGTCTACAATGAGCAGTTCTTC. It is translated as CASSIEGPASGVYNEQFF.

The genes are TRBV19 and TRBJ1-5, with TRBD1 matching 7 bases. The V and J ends lost 3 bases and 4 bases, in that order; junction bases with no gene match: 3. Germline V lookup: CDR1 LNHDA, CDR2 SQIVND (reference sequence). The CDR3 runs to 14 residues. CDR3 protein: CASSIRDRNQPQHF. In nucleotides, the CDR3 is TGTGCCAGTAGTATCAGGGACAGAAATCAGCCCCAGCATTTT.

At least ten counts were recorded for this clone. The rearrangement uses TRBV28 and TRBJ2-1; the match to TRBD2 covers 10 bases. The trim removed 7 bases at V and 5 bases at J, leaving 11 bases unmatched. This CDR3 comprises 16 residues. Germline-derived CDR1 and CDR2 are MDHEN and SYDVKM. The CDR3 nucleotides are TGTGCCAGCACCCCGATTAGCGGGAGGAGAGACAATGAGCAGTTCTTC. Amino acid sequence: CASTPISGRRDNEQFF.

This clone was seen only a few times. CDR3 region: CASSAGLGDYEQYF. The CDR3 nucleotides read TGCGCCAGCAGCGCGGGACTAGGAGACTACGAGCAGTACTTC. The rearrangement uses TRBV5-1 and TRBJ2-7; TRBD2 agrees at 8 bases. CDR1 and CDR2 from the germline V gene are SGHRS and YFSETQ. This CDR3 has 14 amino acids. The trim removed 4 bases at V and 3 bases at J, leaving 6 bases unmatched.